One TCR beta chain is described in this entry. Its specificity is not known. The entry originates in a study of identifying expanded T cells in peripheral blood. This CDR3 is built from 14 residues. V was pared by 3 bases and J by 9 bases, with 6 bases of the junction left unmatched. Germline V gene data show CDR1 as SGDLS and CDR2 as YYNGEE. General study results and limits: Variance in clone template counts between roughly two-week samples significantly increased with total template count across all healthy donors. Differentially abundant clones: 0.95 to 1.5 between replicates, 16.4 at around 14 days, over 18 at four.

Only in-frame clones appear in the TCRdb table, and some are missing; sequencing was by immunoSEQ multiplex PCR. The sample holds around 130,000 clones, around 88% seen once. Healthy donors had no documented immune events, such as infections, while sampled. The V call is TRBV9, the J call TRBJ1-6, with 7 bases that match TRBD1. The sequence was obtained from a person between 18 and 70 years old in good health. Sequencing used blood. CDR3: CASSESGGGSPLHF. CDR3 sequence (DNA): TGTGCCAGCAGCGAGTCAGGGGGTGGTTCACCCCTCCACTTT.